Presented here are 12 T cell receptor beta chains from one specimen sequenced in a study of shared clonotypes between healthy human individuals. Sequencing was performed with immunoSEQ multiplex PCR; in TCRdb, only in-frame clones are kept and a portion is missing. The repertoire holds a few million clones, with roughly nine tenths as singletons. Material for sequencing was naive CD4+ T cells sorted from blood. The subset: CD45RA+ positively selected. The receptors here all came from a man aged 18 to 35 in good health.

V usage is TRBV4-1 and J usage is TRBJ2-7, with D perhaps being TRBD1 or TRBD2 (5 bases each). V dropped 4 bases and J dropped 4 bases, with 11 bases sitting between them. The CDR3 has 13 residues. Germline-derived CDR1 and CDR2 are MGHRA and YSYEKL. The CDR3 protein is CASSRGVAYEQYF. DNA of the CDR3: TGCGCCAGCAGCCGAGGGGTGGCTTACGAGCAGTACTTC.

This chain uses TRBV5-1 with TRBJ2-2; 10 bases are shared with TRBD2. After removal of 0 bases from V and 4 bases from J, the junction contained 0 bases not matched to a gene. This CDR3 comprises 15 residues. Germline V CDR1 and CDR2: SGHRS, YFSETQ. CDR3 DNA sequence: TGCGCCAGCAGCTTGGCTAGCGGGAGCACCGGGGAGCTGTTTTTT. Translated: CASSLASGSTGELFF.

This clone was seen more than once but under ten times. This sequence joins TRBV13 and TRBJ1-1, with D unclear. The CDR3 extends over 13 amino acids. Trimming pared 5 bases from V and 1 base from J, leaving 8 bases between. CDR1 and CDR2 (germline): PRHDT, FYEKMQ (reference sequence). CDR3 nucleotides: TGTGCCAGCAGCCTCACGGGGAACACTGAAGCTTTCTTT. Protein product: CASSLTGNTEAFF.

A single count supports this clone. V gene TRBV4-3 combines with J gene TRBJ2-7; D perhaps matches TRBD2 (6 bases). Germline CDR1 reads LGHNA; CDR2 reads YSLEER. The CDR3 extends over 15 amino acids. The V end lost 1 base, the J end lost 4 bases, and 14 bases lay between the germline ends. As DNA, the CDR3 is TGCGCCAGCAGCCAAGCCCCCCAGCGGGCGTACGAGCAGTACTTC. The encoded protein is CASSQAPQRAYEQYF.

The CDR3 spells CASSTQYEQYF. The CDR3 region has the DNA TGCGCCAGCAGCACACAGTACGAGCAGTACTTC. This chain uses TRBV5-1 with TRBJ2-7; no reliable D call. Germline V gene lookup returns CDR1 SGHRS and CDR2 YFSETQ. The CDR3 covers 11 residues. Trimming left V 4 bases short and J 4 bases short, with 6 bases between.

The chain joins TRBV10-3 to TRBJ2-2; TRBD1 matches at 9 bases. Germline V gives CDR1 ENHRY, CDR2 SYGVKD. Trimming at V came to 6 bases and at J to 6 bases, leaving 2 bases not matched to a gene. CDR3 size: 13 residues. The CDR3 protein is CAIRDRGSGELFF. The CDR3 DNA reads TGTGCCATCAGGGACAGGGGATCCGGGGAGCTGTTTTTT.

The chain employs TRBV6-4 and TRBJ1-4, with D possibly TRBD1 on 5 matching bases. The CDR3 length is 14 residues. V was cut by 4 bases and J by 7 bases, with 13 bases left in between. The germline V gene encodes CDR1 MRHNA and CDR2 SNTAGT. CDR3 bases: TGTGCCAGCAGTGTTCAGGGATCCTTTGAAAAACTGTTTTTT. Translated, it gives CASSVQGSFEKLFF.

The chain is built from TRBV10-1 and TRBJ1-5; unclear D gene. There are 13 residues in the CDR3. In germline, CDR1 is WNHNN, CDR2 SYGVQD (reference sequence). V shed 2 bases and J shed 9 bases, with 11 bases lying between them. DNA for the CDR3: TGCGCCAGCAGTGAGCAACAGCTAGGGCCCCAGCATTTT. As protein: CASSEQQLGPQHF.

The chain has TRBV27 and TRBJ2-2; D gene uncertain. Germline V gene lookup returns CDR1 MNHEY and CDR2 SMNVEV (reference sequence). This CDR3 has 15 amino acids. The V end was cut by 2 bases, the J end by 7 bases, with 14 bases between. The CDR3 region has the DNA TGTGCCAGCAGTTTAGCCGACAATTTGTACGGGGAGCTGTTTTTT. It yields the protein CASSLADNLYGELFF.

The genes are TRBV21-1 and TRBJ2-5; TRBD1, the table's D call, lacks a check against the DNA. TRBV21-1 is recorded as a pseudogene. CDR3 length: 14 residues. The CDR3 protein is CASSKAQGQETQYF. CDR3 nucleotides: TGTGCCAGCAGCAAAGCGCAGGGGCAAGAGACCCAGTACTTC.

For this clone: Other DNA sequences in this sample translate to the same CDR3. The chain is built from TRBV2 and TRBJ2-7; D tentatively fits TRBD1 or TRBD2 (5 bases each). Germline lookup yields CDR1 SNHLY and CDR2 FYNNEI. Trimming removed 1 base from V and 7 bases from J, with 11 bases in between. The CDR3 length is 13 residues. The CDR3 sequence is CASSEGGVGEQYF. Here the CDR3 DNA reads TGTGCCAGCAGTGAAGGAGGGGTAGGGGAGCAGTACTTC.

J is TRBJ2-3 and V is TRBV5-4; 11 nucleotides agree with TRBD2. V trimming: 2 bases; J trimming: 2 bases; junction bases outside the gene matches: 4. CDR1 and CDR2 from the germline V gene are SGHNT and YYREEE (reference sequence). The CDR3 is 16 residues long. The CDR3 spells CASSLLAGEITDTQYF. The CDR3 nucleotides read TGTGCCAGCAGCTTACTAGCGGGGGAGATCACAGATACGCAGTATTTT. The full variable domain, completed using reference TRBV5-4 and TRBJ2-3, is ETGVTQSPTHLIKTRGQQVTLRCSSQSGHNTVSWYQQALGQGPQFIFQYYREEENGRGNFPPRFSGLQFPNYSSELNVNALELDDSALYLCASSLLAGEITDTQYFGPGTRLTVL.